This T cell receptor (beta chain) was found in a study of T-cell reconstitution after alpha-beta-depleted transplantation in children. General observations from the study: The study traced high day-60 TCRbeta diversity in some patients to surviving recipient T cells and thymic progenitors.

The V gene lost 5 bases and the J gene lost 4 bases, with 13 bases spanning the gap. The CDR3 is 14 residues long. Germline values: CDR1 SGHDT, CDR2 YYEEEE. The library targeted TCRbeta and was prepared with unique molecular identifiers. TCRdb analysed the PCR reads with MiXCR anew, one entry per CDR3 protein. The sample lists hundreds of thousands of distinct CDR3 sequences; about 12% were seen once. This clonotype occurred many times. What it binds is not known. The sample consisted of PBMCs, taken before TCRalphabeta/CD19-depleted stem cell transplant. The rearrangement joins TRBV5-6 to TRBJ1-5; no reliable D call. The TCR sequence derives from a girl aged 2 to 9 with congenital amegakaryocytic thrombocytopenia, due to receive a stem cell transplant. DNA for the CDR3: TGTGCCAGCAGTTTAGTCGGCAGTAATCAGCCCCAGCATTTT. Protein sequence: CASSLVGSNQPQHF.